By share, the clone carrying this TCR beta chain counts as medium-sized. Germline values: CDR1 GTSNPN, CDR2 SVGIG (reference sequence). This CDR3 has 13 amino acids. V was clipped by 7 bases and J by 4 bases; unmatched bases: 6. Sequencing used immunoSEQ multiplex PCR; TCRdb keeps in-frame clones, though not all of them. The sample contains about 13,000 clones, 65% to 85% of which appear only once. The sample is drawn from a study of T cell repertoires in ileal Crohn's disease. Whole-study context: About half of patients got postoperative therapy: 11 thiopurines, fewer than 20 anti-TNF.

This sequence originates from an adult with Crohn's disease. This chain connects TRBV30 to TRBJ2-7; TRBD1 matches 11 bases. Sequencing input: ileal tissue. The CDR3 is CALWTGGPYEQYF. CDR3 nucleotides: TGTGCCTTGTGGACAGGGGGCCCTTACGAGCAGTACTTC.